This passage covers 32 T cell receptor beta chains from one sample sequenced in a study of CD8+CD57+ T cells in acquired aplastic anemia. An expansion of CD8+CD57+ cells by flow cytometry had been shown in patients chosen for sequencing. The TCR beta profiling, which covered VDJ combination and CDR3 sequence, was carried out using genomic DNA as the template. TCRdb fed the reads into MiXCR, producing one record per CDR3 protein. The sample lists approximately 220,000 distinct CDR3 sequences; 40% to 50% were seen once. Sequences were obtained from sorted CD4+, CD8+, or CD8+CD57+ T cells (not recorded which) from PBMCs. These receptors all stem from a human donor with aplastic anemia.

This clonotype occurred a few times. The J gene is TRBJ1-4, the V gene TRBV6-2 or TRBV6-3; possibly TRBD1 for D (6 bases). The CDR3 has 13 residues. The germline CDR1 and CDR2 sequences are MNHEY and SVGEGT. Deletions cut 8 bases from V and 1 base from J, with 8 bases between. The CDR3 sequence: CASVRGTNEKLFF. The CDR3 bases are TGTGCCAGCGTCAGGGGAACTAATGAAAAACTGTTTTTT.

This clonotype was observed a handful of times. The chain joins TRBV7-2 to TRBJ2-7; no clear D. V dropped 6 bases and J dropped 5 bases, with 20 bases sitting between them. Germline V lookup: CDR1 SGHTA, CDR2 FQGNSA. The CDR3 has 15 residues. This chain's CDR3 is CASSKEWSPRDEQYF. The CDR3 DNA follows: TGTGCCAGCAGTAAAGAGTGGTCACCTCGGGACGAGCAGTACTTC. The full variable domain, rest sourced from reference TRBV7-2 and TRBJ2-7, is GAGVSQSPSNKVTEKGKDVELRCDPISGHTALYWYRQSLGQGLEFLIYFQGNSAPDKSGLPSDRFSAERTGGSVSTLTIQRTQQEDSAVYLCASSKEWSPRDEQYFGPGTRLTVT.

The V and J genes are TRBV6-1 and TRBJ1-5; 8 bases are a match to TRBD1. The V and J ends lost 3 bases and 2 bases, in that order; junction bases with no gene match: 0. The germline V gene encodes CDR1 MNHNS and CDR2 SASEGT. The CDR3 contains 14 residues. The CDR3, as DNA: TGTGCCAGCAGTGAGGACAGGGGCAATCAGCCCCAGCATTTT. This translates into CASSEDRGNQPQHF.

CDR3: CATSDSSLTGSYEQYF. The CDR3 region has the DNA TGTGCCACCAGTGATTCGAGCCTGACAGGGTCCTACGAGCAGTACTTC. The chain carries TRBV24-1 and TRBJ2-7, with 7 bases matching TRBD1. This CDR3 has 16 residues. CDR1 is KGHDR, CDR2 SFDVKD, per germline. V lost 2 bases, J lost 1 base, and 7 bases stayed unmatched.

The chain carries TRBV12-3 or TRBV12-4 and TRBJ2-7, with D hard to call. CDR3 length: 14 amino acids. V lost 3 bases, J lost 4 bases, and 13 bases lay in between. CDR3 loop: CASSFSRNEYEQYF. The CDR3 DNA is TGTGCCAGCAGTTTTTCCAGGAACGAATACGAGCAGTACTTC.

This clonotype was detected a few times. The J gene is TRBJ2-7, the V gene TRBV28; 7 bases are a match to TRBD2. CDR3 length: 13 amino acids. The ends lost 6 bases at V and 3 bases at J; junction bases unmatched: 5. Germline CDR1 MDHEN, CDR2 SYDVKM. The CDR3 reads CASRPGGGYEQYF. The DNA of the CDR3 is TGTGCCAGCAGACCTGGGGGGGGCTACGAGCAGTACTTC.

The genes are TRBV20-1 and TRBJ1-1; 9 nucleotides match TRBD1. Looked up from germline, CDR1 is DFQATT and CDR2 is SNEGSKA (reference sequence). The CDR3 is 12 amino acids. J lost 9 bases, V lost 3 bases, and 5 bases had no gene match. Here the CDR3 DNA reads TGCAGTGCTAGGGGACAGGGTCCCCAAGCTTTCTTT. It yields the protein CSARGQGPQAFF.

Regarding this clonotype: This CDR3 is missing its conserved last phenylalanine or tryptophan, likely due to a read error. The chain combines TRBV4-1 with TRBJ2-5; 8 bases fit TRBD2. This CDR3 is built from 16 residues. V lost 0 bases to trimming and J lost 4 bases; unmatched junction nucleotides: 7. The germline CDR1 and CDR2 sequences are MGHRA and YSYEKL. Here the CDR3 reads CASSQDSGGPGETQYS. DNA of the CDR3: TGCGCCAGCAGCCAAGACTCGGGAGGGCCGGGAGAGACCCAGTACTCC.

The J gene is TRBJ1-3, the V gene TRBV15, with 10 bases that match TRBD1. The germline V gene has CDR1 LNHNV and CDR2 YYDKDF (reference sequence). Germline trimming cut 3 bases from V and 11 bases from J; bases unmatched to any gene: 10. This CDR3 has 15 residues. The CDR3: CATSRDRGFAMPIYF. The CDR3 DNA reads TGTGCCACCAGCAGGGACAGGGGGTTCGCAATGCCCATATATTTT.

The chain links TRBV7-4 to TRBJ1-6, with 10 bases fitting TRBD1. The germline gives CDR1 SGHVT, CDR2 SQSDAQ. J lost 9 bases, V lost 1 base, and 3 bases had no gene match. This CDR3 has 15 residues. The CDR3 region has the DNA TGTGCCAGCAGCTTAGGGGACAGGGGTGGTTCACCCCTCCACTTT. Translation gives CASSLGDRGGSPLHF.

The CDR3 spells CATHATSGEETQYF. In nucleotides, the CDR3 is TGTGCCACCCATGCGACTAGCGGGGAAGAGACCCAGTACTTC. The chain couples TRBV25-1 to TRBJ2-5, with 11 positions matching TRBD2. V trimming: 10 bases; J trimming: 3 bases; junction bases outside the gene matches: 7. The CDR3 contains 14 residues. Germline V lookup: CDR1 MGHDK, CDR2 SYGVNS.

This clonotype was recorded at least ten times. The chain joins TRBV5-8 to TRBJ1-3; perhaps TRBD1 as D (5 bases). CDR1 is SGHTS, CDR2 YDEGEE, per germline. The CDR3 contains 13 residues. V was clipped by 5 bases and J by 3 bases, with 9 bases between them. CDR3 loop: CASRQDRGNTIYF. The CDR3 nucleotides are TGTGCCAGCAGACAGGACCGTGGAAACACCATATATTTT. The full variable domain, its missing parts supplied by reference TRBV5-8 and TRBJ1-3, is EAGVTQSPTHLIKTRGQQATLRCSPISGHTSVYWYQQALGLGLQFLLWYDEGEERNRGNFPPRFSGRQFPNYSSELNVNALELEDSALYLCASRQDRGNTIYFGEGSWLTVV.

To note about this clonotype: This may be a read error, as it is one base from a much larger clone. The rearrangement links TRBV7-9 to TRBJ2-7; D gene ambiguous. V lost 5 bases, J lost 4 bases, and 12 bases lay in between. Germline V gene sequence: CDR1 SEHNR, CDR2 FQNEAQ (reference sequence). The CDR3 length is 13 residues. DNA for the CDR3: TGTGCCAGCAGCGAAGCGTTTGGATACGAGCAGTACTTC. The encoded protein is CASSEAFGYEQYF.

This clonotype was detected only a few times. The gene calls are TRBV3-1 and TRBJ2-5, with D possibly TRBD1 on 5 matching bases. V was trimmed by 1 base and J by 4 bases, leaving 13 bases between them. Looked up from germline, CDR1 is LGHDT and CDR2 is YNNKEL (reference sequence). This CDR3 spans 15 amino acids. The CDR3 DNA sequence: TGTGCCAGCAGCCAAGTCCCCAGGGAAGGAGAGACCCAGTACTTC. Translation: CASSQVPREGETQYF.

The sample holds many counts of this clonotype. The CDR3 reads CATSGQGENEQFF. The CDR3 DNA follows: TGTGCCACCAGTGGTCAGGGAGAGAATGAGCAGTTCTTC. The rearrangement uses TRBV24-1 and TRBJ2-1; either TRBD1 or TRBD2 may supply D (5 bases each). The length of the CDR3 is 13 residues. Germline loops: CDR1 KGHDR, CDR2 SFDVKD. The V gene lost 5 bases and the J gene lost 7 bases, with 11 bases spanning the gap.

The V call is TRBV4-1, the J call TRBJ1-4; D is unclear. Per the germline V gene, CDR1 is MGHRA and CDR2 is YSYEKL. The CDR3 covers 15 residues. V lost 0 bases and J 0 bases, leaving 5 bases between the germline ends. CDR3 protein: CASSQDHATNEKLFF. The CDR3 bases are TGCGCCAGCAGCCAAGATCACGCAACTAATGAAAAACTGTTTTTT.

This clonotype was seen ten or more times. The V call is TRBV4-1, the J call TRBJ2-3; TRBD2 aligns across 11 bases. Germline V gene sequence: CDR1 MGHRA, CDR2 YSYEKL. Trimming cost V 1 base and J 2 bases; bases outside gene matches: 5. The CDR3 spans 17 residues. This CDR3 is CASSQGPLAGVTDTQYF. In DNA, the CDR3 is TGCGCCAGCAGCCAAGGACCACTAGCGGGGGTCACAGATACGCAGTATTTT.

This chain joins TRBV7-6 and TRBJ1-1; D remains ambiguous. CDR3 length: 13 amino acids. Trimming removed 0 bases at V and 5 bases at J, with 7 bases between. CDR1 is SGHVS, CDR2 FNYEAQ, per germline. The CDR3 region is CASSLATYTEAFF. CDR3 coding DNA: TGTGCCAGCAGCTTAGCCACATATACTGAAGCTTTCTTT. Together with reference TRBV7-6 and TRBJ1-1, the CDR3 gives the full variable domain: GAGVSQSPRYKVTKRGQDVALRCDPISGHVSLYWYRQALGQGPEFLTYFNYEAQQDKSGLPNDRFSAERPEGSISTLTIQRTEQRDSAMYRCASSLATYTEAFFGQGTRLTVV.

This clonotype was observed many times. The CDR3 nucleotides are TGTGCCAGCAGCTTAGGCCCCACTAGCGGGAGTGTGAATGAGCAGTTCTTC. As protein: CASSLGPTSGSVNEQFF. The chain uses TRBV7-9 and TRBJ2-1; the match to TRBD2 covers 11 bases. Germline V lookup: CDR1 SEHNR, CDR2 FQNEAQ (reference sequence). CDR3 length equals 17 residues. After removal of 1 base from V and 7 bases from J, the junction contained 9 bases not matched to a gene.

The chain uses TRBV6-5 and TRBJ2-7; 9 bases fit TRBD1. The V segment lost 6 bases and the J segment 2 bases; nucleotides outside the gene matches: 8. This CDR3 has 15 amino acids. Germline CDR1 is MNHEY and CDR2 is SVGAGI. The CDR3 DNA is TGTGCCAGCAGCGAAGGACAGGGGACACCCTACGAGCAGTACTTC. This encodes CASSEGQGTPYEQYF.

A word on this clonotype: The junction does not match germline at one end; this may be a read error. The chain has TRBV13 and TRBJ1-6; D might be TRBD1 (6 bases). This CDR3 is built from 19 residues. Germline loops: CDR1 PRHDT, CDR2 FYEKMQ (reference sequence). CDR3 sequence (DNA): TGTGCCAGCACCTTAGAAAGGAGGGGGGGTTTGCAAGCGAATTCACCCCTCCACTTT. Protein sequence: CASTLERRGGLQANSPLHF.

V gene TRBV9 combines with J gene TRBJ2-3; 9 bases map to TRBD2. Germline V lookup: CDR1 SGDLS, CDR2 YYNGEE. CDR3 length: 17 amino acids. Trimming took 0 bases from V and 3 from J; bases not matched to a gene: 8. The DNA of the CDR3 is TGTGCCAGCAGCGTAGTTAGCGGGAGAGGTGGAACAGATACGCAGTATTTT. Translated: CASSVVSGRGGTDTQYF. The whole variable domain, remainder taken from reference TRBV9 and TRBJ2-3, is DSGVTQTPKHLITATGQRVTLRCSPRSGDLSVYWYQQSLDQGLQFLIQYYNGEERAKGNILERFSAQQFPDLHSELNLSSLELGDSALYFCASSVVSGRGGTDTQYFGPGTRLTVL.

This clonotype was recorded at least ten times. The V call is TRBV29-1, the J call TRBJ2-7; 7 bases line up with TRBD2. The CDR3 covers 17 residues. After removal of 0 bases from V and 4 bases from J, the junction contained 15 bases not matched to a gene. Germline assignment: CDR1 SQVTM and CDR2 ANQGSEA. The CDR3 loop is CSVEDRVSGAGSYEQYF. The CDR3 DNA reads as TGCAGCGTTGAAGATAGAGTGTCGGGAGCGGGGTCTTACGAGCAGTACTTC.

At least ten counts were recorded for this clonotype. V usage is TRBV7-9 and J usage is TRBJ1-5; D is unresolved. From germline, CDR1 is SEHNR and CDR2 FQNEAQ (reference sequence). The CDR3 contains 14 residues. The germline V and J ends were trimmed by 0 bases and 4 bases, with 7 bases remaining between them. In DNA form, the CDR3 reads TGTGCCAGCAGCTTAGCTCCTACTAATCAGCCCCAGCATTTT. Its protein product is CASSLAPTNQPQHF.

The chain joins TRBV7-3 to TRBJ2-5; tentative D call: TRBD1 (6 bases). Deletions cut 2 bases from V and 3 bases from J, with 13 bases between. The CDR3 spans 15 residues. Germline-derived CDR1 and CDR2 are SGHTA and FQGTGA. The CDR3 coding sequence is TGTGCCAGCAGCTTAGGGGGCAGGGCCGAAGAGACCCAGTACTTC. Translating gives CASSLGGRAEETQYF.

This clonotype turned up a few times. The rearrangement joins TRBV7-9 to TRBJ1-2, with TRBD1 identical over 7 bases. The CDR3 extends over 12 amino acids. The germline gives CDR1 SEHNR, CDR2 FQNEAQ (reference sequence). V shed 5 bases and J 10 bases; nucleotides not matched to a gene: 7. The CDR3 DNA sequence: TGTGCCAGCAGCCCGAGGACAGGAGACTACACCTTC. Residues: CASSPRTGDYTF.

Concerning this clonotype itself: An end of the junction does not agree with germline; a read error may underlie this. The chain is built from TRBV10-3 and TRBJ1-1; no firm D call. The germline V gene has CDR1 ENHRY and CDR2 SYGVKD. CDR3 size: 15 residues. CDR3 sequence: CASSVMTDRNTEAFF. The CDR3 coding sequence is TGTGCCAGCAGTGTCATGACGGATCGCAACACTGAAGCTTTCTTC.

This clonotype was observed a handful of times. The chain recombines TRBV19 with TRBJ2-7; no definite D call. Per germline, CDR1 LNHDA and CDR2 SQIVND (reference sequence). The CDR3 has 15 residues. The V gene lost 0 bases and the J gene lost 3 bases, with 12 bases spanning the gap. CDR3 coding DNA: TGTGCCAGTAGTATAGAGGGCTTCAATGTCTACGAGCAGTACTTC. It specifies CASSIEGFNVYEQYF. Filled out from reference TRBV19 and TRBJ2-7, the complete variable domain reads DGGITQSPKYLFRKEGQNVTLSCEQNLNHDAMYWYRQDPGQGLRLIYYSQIVNDFQKGDIAEGYSVSREKKESFPLTVTSAQKNPTAFYLCASSIEGFNVYEQYFGPGTRLTVT.

J is TRBJ2-7 and V is TRBV5-1, with 9 nucleotides matching TRBD1. V shed 0 bases, J shed 2 bases, and the junction held 3 bases outside the gene matches. The CDR3 sequence is 15 residues long. Germline V gives CDR1 SGHRS, CDR2 YFSETQ. The CDR3 sequence: CASSLGGQGPYEQYF. CDR3 in DNA: TGCGCCAGCAGCTTGGGGGGACAGGGCCCCTACGAGCAGTACTTC.

Regarding this clonotype: A much more abundant neighbour one base away suggests this may be a read error. This chain connects TRBV12-5 to TRBJ1-2, with 8 bases lining up with TRBD1. V gave up 5 bases and J gave up 4 bases; unmatched junction bases: 6. Germline V gene data show CDR1 as LGHNT and CDR2 as FRNRAP. The CDR3 length is 14 residues. In DNA form, the CDR3 reads TGTGCTAGTGGTAAAGACAGGGGTAGCTATGGCTACACCTTC. Residues: CASGKDRGSYGYTF. The whole variable domain, remainder taken from reference TRBV12-5 and TRBJ1-2, is DARVTQTPRHKVTEMGQEVTMRCQPILGHNTVFWYRQTMMQGLELLAYFRNRAPLDDSGMPKDRFSAEMPDATLATLKIQPSEPRDSAVYFCASGKDRGSYGYTFGSGTRLTVV.

The rearrangement uses TRBV6-4 and TRBJ2-3; TRBD1 agrees at 9 bases. J was trimmed by 4 bases and V by 6 bases; bases with no gene match: 14. The CDR3 extends over 17 amino acids. Germline lookup yields CDR1 MRHNA and CDR2 SNTAGT. CDR3 nucleotide sequence: TGTGCCAGCAGACGGACAGGGGACACCGGGGGTGCAGATACGCAGTATTTT. The encoded protein is CASRRTGDTGGADTQYF.

As regards this clonotype: A read error may be the cause here, since a much bigger clone is one base away. This CDR3 is missing its conserved last phenylalanine or tryptophan, likely due to a read error. This chain joins TRBV24-1 and TRBJ2-7; 7 bases align to TRBD1. The J segment lost 2 bases and the V segment lost 0 bases, leaving 18 bases of the junction unmatched. There are 20 residues in the CDR3. Germline lookup yields CDR1 KGHDR and CDR2 SFDVKD. CDR3 region: CATSDLPQIRDSNPPYEQYL. In DNA, the CDR3 is TGTGCCACCAGTGATTTGCCTCAAATCCGGGACAGCAACCCCCCCTACGAGCAGTACCTC.